The 3 T cell receptor beta chains below all came from one sample that was sequenced in a study of shared clonotypes between healthy human individuals. TCRdb's copy holds only in-frame clones and misses some; the assay was immunoSEQ multiplex PCR. The table lists about 590,000 clones, around 95% of them singletons. Naive CD8 cells lacked CD45RO and underwent positive selection for CCR7, leaving out terminally differentiated effector memory CD45RA+ cells. Sequencing was done on a sample of naive CD8+ T cells sorted from blood. The receptors were gathered from a woman aged 30 to 39 in good health.

The chain is built from TRBV27 and TRBJ2-1, with 7 bases that match TRBD2. From germline, CDR1 is MNHEY and CDR2 SMNVEV (reference sequence). With 4 bases clipped from V and 8 bases from J, the junction kept 20 bases outside the gene matches. The CDR3 covers 18 residues. CDR3 DNA sequence: TGTGCCAGCAGTTCTCTTAGGTCTAGTGGACTAGACTTGTATGAGCAGTTCTTC. Its translation: CASSSLRSSGLDLYEQFF.

The V and J genes are TRBV29-1 and TRBJ1-1; D not certain. The germline V gene encodes CDR1 SQVTM and CDR2 ANQGSEA. This CDR3 contains 10 residues. Trimming left V 4 bases short and J 8 bases short, with 8 bases between. CDR3 amino acids: CSVVVGEAFF. The CDR3 bases are TGCAGCGTTGTGGTAGGCGAAGCTTTCTTT. The variable domain in full, completed from reference TRBV29-1 and TRBJ1-1, reads SAVISQKPSRDICQRGTSLTIQCQVDSQVTMMFWYRQQPGQSLTLIATANQGSEATYESGFVIDKFPISRPNLTFSTLTVSNMSPEDSSIYLCSVVVGEAFFGQGTRLTVV.

V and J are TRBV11-2 and TRBJ2-1; TRBD2 agrees at 10 bases. Germline-derived CDR1 and CDR2 are SGHAT and FQNNGV. After removal of 5 bases from V and 10 bases from J, the junction contained 11 bases not matched to a gene. There are 15 residues in the CDR3. The CDR3 DNA reads as TGTGCCAGCAGCCGGGGTGCTAGCGGGAGTTGGGAGCAGTTCTTC. Its protein product is CASSRGASGSWEQFF.